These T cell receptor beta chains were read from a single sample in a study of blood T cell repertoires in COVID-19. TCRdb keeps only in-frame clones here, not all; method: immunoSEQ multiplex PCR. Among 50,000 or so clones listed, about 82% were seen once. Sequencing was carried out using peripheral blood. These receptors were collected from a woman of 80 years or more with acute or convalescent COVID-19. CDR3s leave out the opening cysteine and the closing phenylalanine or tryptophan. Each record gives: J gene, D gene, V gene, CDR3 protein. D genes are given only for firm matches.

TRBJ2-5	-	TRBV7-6	ASSQYQETQY
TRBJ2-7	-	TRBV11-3	ASRRGSYEQY
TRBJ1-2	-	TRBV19	ASSIKPGYGYT
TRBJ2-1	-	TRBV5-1	ASSLWAFYNEQF
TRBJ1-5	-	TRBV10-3	AISENDRQNQPQH
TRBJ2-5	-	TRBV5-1	ASSLSTVETQY
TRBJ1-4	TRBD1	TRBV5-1	ASSLAATGNNEKLF
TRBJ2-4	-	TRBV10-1	ASSESPGTDIQY
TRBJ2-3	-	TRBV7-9	ASSVDPSGDTQY
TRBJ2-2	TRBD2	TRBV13	ASSLALAGSDTGELF
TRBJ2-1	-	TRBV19	ASSISPLAGEQF
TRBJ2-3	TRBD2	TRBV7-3	ASSLRGLGSDTQY
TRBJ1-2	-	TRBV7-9	ASSLAGGGYGYT
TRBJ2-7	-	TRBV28	ASRGQRYEQY
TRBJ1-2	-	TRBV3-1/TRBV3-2	ASSQEGRKNGYT
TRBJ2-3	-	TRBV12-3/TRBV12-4	ASSLDYTDTQY
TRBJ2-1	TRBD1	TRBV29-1	SVAERTGRNEQF
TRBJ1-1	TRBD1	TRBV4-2	ASSQETGGYQVNTEAF
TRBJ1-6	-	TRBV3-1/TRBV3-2	ASSQEQGNSPLH
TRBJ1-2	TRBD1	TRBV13	ASSRQGNYGYT
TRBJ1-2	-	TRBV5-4	ASSLDRVNYGYT
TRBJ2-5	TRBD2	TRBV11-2	ASSLVRVTSTRPY
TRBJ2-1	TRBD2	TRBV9	ASSVLAVPHNEQF
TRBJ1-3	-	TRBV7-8	ASTPAGGGGGNTIY
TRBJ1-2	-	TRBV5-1	ASSLVQGLNYGYT
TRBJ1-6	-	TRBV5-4	ASSLFQGSSYNSPLH
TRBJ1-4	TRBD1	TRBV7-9	ASSRDSNNEKLF
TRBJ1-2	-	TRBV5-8	ASSRGQYFYGYT
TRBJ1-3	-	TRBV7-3	ASSSQGSLGGNTIY
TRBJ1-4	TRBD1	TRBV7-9	AIETGTGGEKLF
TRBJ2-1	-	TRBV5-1	ASSLVAGRSYNEQF
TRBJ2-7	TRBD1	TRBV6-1	ASSEALGTGGFEQY
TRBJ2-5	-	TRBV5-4	ASSLVGAGGQETQY
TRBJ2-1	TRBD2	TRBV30	AWSILAAPYNEQF
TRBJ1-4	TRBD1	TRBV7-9	ASSLEAGGREKLF
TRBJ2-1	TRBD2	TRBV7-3	ASRQTSGAGNEQF
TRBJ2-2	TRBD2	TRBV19	ATSGSGVGTGELF
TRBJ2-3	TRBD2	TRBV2	ASSELAGGPGTQY
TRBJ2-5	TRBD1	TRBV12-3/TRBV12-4	ASGTGIKTQY
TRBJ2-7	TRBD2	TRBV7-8	ASSLAVGLAGRFYEQY
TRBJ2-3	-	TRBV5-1	ASSFRRVSTDTQY
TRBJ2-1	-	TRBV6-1	ASSETGESEQF
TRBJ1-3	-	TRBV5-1	ASSFLPGTGNTIY
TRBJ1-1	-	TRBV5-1	ASSLEREVTEAF
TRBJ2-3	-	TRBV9	ASSPQMFGTDTQY
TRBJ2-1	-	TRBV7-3	ASSPVTASSYNEQF
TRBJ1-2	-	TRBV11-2	ASSPRDWYGYT